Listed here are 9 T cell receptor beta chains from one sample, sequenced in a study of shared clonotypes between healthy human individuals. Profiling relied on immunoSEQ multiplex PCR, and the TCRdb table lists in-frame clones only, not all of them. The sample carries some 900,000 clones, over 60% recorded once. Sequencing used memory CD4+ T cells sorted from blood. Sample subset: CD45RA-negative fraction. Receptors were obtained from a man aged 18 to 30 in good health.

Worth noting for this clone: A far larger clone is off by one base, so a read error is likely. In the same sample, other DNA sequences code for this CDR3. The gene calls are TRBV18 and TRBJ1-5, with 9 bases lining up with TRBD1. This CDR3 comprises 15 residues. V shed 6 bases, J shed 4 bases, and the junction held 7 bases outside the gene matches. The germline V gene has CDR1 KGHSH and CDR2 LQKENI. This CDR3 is CASSPDRGGNQPQHF. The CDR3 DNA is TGTGCCAGCTCTCCGGACAGGGGAGGAAATCAGCCCCAGCATTTT.

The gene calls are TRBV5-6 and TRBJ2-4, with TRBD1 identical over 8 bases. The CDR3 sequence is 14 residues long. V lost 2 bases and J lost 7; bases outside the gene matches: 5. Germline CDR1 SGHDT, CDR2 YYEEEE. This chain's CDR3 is CASSFPGGRNIQYF. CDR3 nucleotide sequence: TGTGCCAGCAGCTTCCCAGGGGGCAGGAACATTCAGTACTTC.

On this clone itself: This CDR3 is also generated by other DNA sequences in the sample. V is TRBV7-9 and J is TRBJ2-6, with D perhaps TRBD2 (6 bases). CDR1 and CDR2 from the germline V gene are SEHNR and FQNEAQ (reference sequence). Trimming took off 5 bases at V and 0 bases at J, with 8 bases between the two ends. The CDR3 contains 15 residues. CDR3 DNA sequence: TGTGCCAGCAGCCTCGGGGGCTCTGGGGCCAACGTCCTGACTTTC. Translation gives CASSLGGSGANVLTF.

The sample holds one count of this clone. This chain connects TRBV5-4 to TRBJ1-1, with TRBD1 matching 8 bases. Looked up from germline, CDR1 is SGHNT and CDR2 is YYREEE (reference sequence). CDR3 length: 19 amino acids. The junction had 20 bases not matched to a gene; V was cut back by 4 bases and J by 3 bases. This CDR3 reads CASSPPSGHRGYLDTEAFF. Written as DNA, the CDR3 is TGTGCCAGCAGCCCTCCGTCGGGGCACAGGGGGTATTTGGACACTGAAGCTTTCTTT.

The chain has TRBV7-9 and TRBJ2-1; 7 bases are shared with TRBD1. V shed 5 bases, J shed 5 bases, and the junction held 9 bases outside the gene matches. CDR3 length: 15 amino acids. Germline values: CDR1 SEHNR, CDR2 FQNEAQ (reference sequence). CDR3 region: CASSTQGVLNNEQFF. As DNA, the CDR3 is TGTGCCAGCAGCACCCAGGGGGTATTGAACAATGAGCAGTTCTTC.

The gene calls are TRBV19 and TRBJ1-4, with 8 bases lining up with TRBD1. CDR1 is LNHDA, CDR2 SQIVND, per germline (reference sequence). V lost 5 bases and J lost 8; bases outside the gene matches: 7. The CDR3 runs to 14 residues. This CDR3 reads CASSEQGAREKLFF. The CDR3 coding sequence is TGTGCCAGTAGTGAGCAGGGGGCGCGAGAAAAACTGTTTTTT.

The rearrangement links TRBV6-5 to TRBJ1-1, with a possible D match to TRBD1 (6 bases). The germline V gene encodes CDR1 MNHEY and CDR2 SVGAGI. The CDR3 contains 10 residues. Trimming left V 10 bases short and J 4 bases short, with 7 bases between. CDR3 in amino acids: CATQGTEAFF. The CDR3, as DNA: TGTGCCACACAGGGCACTGAAGCTTTCTTT.

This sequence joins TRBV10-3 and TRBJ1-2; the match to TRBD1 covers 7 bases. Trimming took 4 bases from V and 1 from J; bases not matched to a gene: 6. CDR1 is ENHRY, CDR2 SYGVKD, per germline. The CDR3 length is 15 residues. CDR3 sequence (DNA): TGTGCCATCAGTGTCGAGACAGGGTTTAACTATGGCTACACCTTC. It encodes CAISVETGFNYGYTF.

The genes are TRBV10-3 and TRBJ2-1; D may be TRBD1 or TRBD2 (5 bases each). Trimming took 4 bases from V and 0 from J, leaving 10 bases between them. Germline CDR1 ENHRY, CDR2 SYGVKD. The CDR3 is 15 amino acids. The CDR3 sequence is CAISGGISSYNEQFF. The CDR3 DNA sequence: TGTGCCATCAGTGGGGGGATTAGCTCCTACAATGAGCAGTTCTTC.